These T cell receptor beta chains were read from a single sample in a study of blood T cell repertoires in COVID-19. Measured with immunoSEQ multiplex PCR; TCRdb has only the in-frame clones, and not every one. The sample yields 250,000 to 350,000 clones, approximately 93% seen once. Sequences were obtained from peripheral blood. These receptors originate from a woman in her twenties or thirties with COVID-19, enrolled during active disease. The CDR3 runs from the conserved cysteine through the conserved F or W. The D gene is left open where the match is weak. The size field is filled for only some rows; it gives once, few, many or a size class.

TRBV25-1	17	TRBJ1-2	TRBD1	-	TGTGCCAGCAGTGAGGATGCACTCGGCAGGGGGTTACGGGGCTACACCTTC	CASSEDALGRGLRGYTF
TRBV5-1	18	TRBJ2-2	TRBD2	-	TGCGCCAGCAGCTTGGCTTCGACTAGCGGGGGAGGCTTCGGGGAGCTGTTTTTT	CASSLASTSGGGFGELFF
TRBV10-3	14	TRBJ2-1	TRBD2	-	TGTGCCATCAGTGGGACTAGCGGTTCCAATGAGCAGTTCTTC	CAISGTSGSNEQFF
TRBV5-4	15	TRBJ2-7	TRBD1	-	TGTGCCAGCAGCTCCAGACAGGGTCTTGCCTACGAGCAGTACTTC	CASSSRQGLAYEQYF
TRBV10-2	16	TRBJ1-1	-	few	TGCGCCAGCAGTAACCTTAACAGGGTTGCGAACACTGAAGCTTTCTTT	CASSNLNRVANTEAFF
TRBV5-1	18	TRBJ2-7	TRBD2	-	TGCGCCAGCAGCTTGGAACTAGCGGGAGGTACTGAGGGCTACGAGCAGTACTTC	CASSLELAGGTEGYEQYF
TRBV24-1	14	TRBJ1-5	-	-	TGTGCCACCAGTGACTTGGACAGCGATCAGCCCCAGCATTTT	CATSDLDSDQPQHF
TRBV9	13	TRBJ1-2	-	few	TGTGCCAGCAGCTCACCCAGGGTCTATGGCTACACCTTC	CASSSPRVYGYTF
TRBV5-8	15	TRBJ1-5	-	-	TGTGCCAGCAGCTTGTGGGGGGTGAAAAATCAGCCCCAGCATTTT	CASSLWGVKNQPQHF
TRBV5-1	13	TRBJ2-1	-	-	TGCGCCAGCAGCTTGGCAGGGTCCGATGAGCAGTTCTTC	CASSLAGSDEQFF
TRBV5-6	14	TRBJ1-1	TRBD1	-	TGTGCCAGCAGCTCAGGGACAGGGACGGATGAAGCTTTCTTT	CASSSGTGTDEAFF
TRBV30	11	TRBJ1-1	-	-	TGTGCCTGGCTCGGGGGGAGCGGAGCTTTCTTT	CAWLGGSGAFF
TRBV6-4	14	TRBJ2-3	-	few	TGTGCCAGCAGCAAGCTATCCGGCACAGATACGCAGTATTTT	CASSKLSGTDTQYF
TRBV2	11	TRBJ2-5	-	-	TGTGCCAGTCGGTACCAAGAGACCCAGTACTTC	CASRYQETQYF
TRBV10-3	15	TRBJ2-7	TRBD1	-	TGTGCCATCAGTGAAGGGGACAGGGTGATCGACGAGCAGTACTTC	CAISEGDRVIDEQYF
TRBV15	12	TRBJ1-1	-	-	TGTGCCACCAGGAGGCAAGGCACTGAAGCTTTCTTT	CATRRQGTEAFF
TRBV18	16	TRBJ1-1	TRBD1	-	TGTGCCAGCTCACCTAGCGACAGGGGCGAGAACACTGAAGCTTTCTTT	CASSPSDRGENTEAFF
TRBV30	14	TRBJ1-4	-	-	TGTGCCTGGAGCACTAGGGGGAGAAATGAAAAACTGTTTTTT	CAWSTRGRNEKLFF
TRBV11-3	14	TRBJ1-2	-	-	TGTGCCAGCAGCTTATGGTTGCTTCACTCTGGCTACACCTTC	CASSLWLLHSGYTF
TRBV11-2	15	TRBJ2-7	-	few	TGTGCCAGCAGCTTAGGGGCCGGTAGCGGATACGAGCAGTACTTC	CASSLGAGSGYEQYF
TRBV2	15	TRBJ2-1	TRBD2	-	TGTGCCAGCAAGAAACTAGCGGGAGGCCTCAATGAGCAGTTCTTC	CASKKLAGGLNEQFF
TRBV19	16	TRBJ2-7	TRBD1	-	TGTGCCAGTAGTATATCGTGGCAGGGGGAATCCTACGAGCAGTACTTC	CASSISWQGESYEQYF
TRBV19	14	TRBJ1-3	-	-	TGTGCCAGTAGTATGGCGGACACTGGAAACACCATATATTTT	CASSMADTGNTIYF
TRBV7-9	12	TRBJ1-4	-	-	TGTGCCAGCAGCTCCGCAGATGAAAAACTGTTTTTT	CASSSADEKLFF
TRBV5-1	16	TRBJ2-2	TRBD1	-	TGCGCCAGCAGCAAAACACAGGGGGCAGGGACCGGGGAGCTGTTTTTT	CASSKTQGAGTGELFF
TRBV5-5	14	TRBJ2-7	-	-	TGTGCCAGCAGCGGGGCCTCTAGATTCCACGAGCAGTACTTC	CASSGASRFHEQYF
TRBV30	14	TRBJ1-2	-	-	TGTGCCTGGAGAAGGGGCGCGGAGGGATATGGCTACACCTTC	CAWRRGAEGYGYTF
TRBV28	18	TRBJ1-3	-	-	TGTGCCAGCAGTACCTCCGGTAGGGGGGGCCTCTCTGGAAACACCATATATTTT	CASSTSGRGGLSGNTIYF
TRBV7-9	15	TRBJ2-1	TRBD1	-	TGTGCCAGCAGCCCCCGGGACAGGGGGTCCCCCGAGCAGTTCTTC	CASSPRDRGSPEQFF
TRBV18	16	TRBJ2-1	TRBD2	-	TGTGCCAGCTCACCGGGACTAGCGGGAGGGGTATATGAGCAGTTCTTC	CASSPGLAGGVYEQFF
TRBV19	13	TRBJ2-7	-	-	TGTGCCAGTAGTAACGGACTATACCACGAGCAGTACTTC	CASSNGLYHEQYF
TRBV30	12	TRBJ2-7	TRBD1	-	TGTGCCACCTCGACAGGGACCTACGAGCAGTACTTC	CATSTGTYEQYF
TRBV27	14	TRBJ1-1	-	once	TGTGCCAGCAGTTCGGGAGTGGTGAACACTGAAGCTTTCTTT	CASSSGVVNTEAFF
TRBV7-2	13	TRBJ1-2	-	-	TGTGCCAGCAGCTTACCCCAGAACTATGGCTACACCTTC	CASSLPQNYGYTF
TRBV19	16	TRBJ2-5	TRBD1	-	TGTGCCAGTAGTTCTCAGCCTCCAGGGGGCCAAGAGACCCAGTACTTC	CASSSQPPGGQETQYF
TRBV29-1	18	TRBJ2-7	TRBD2	-	TGCAGCGTTGAATTGAATGGTGGGGGGGGTCCCTTCTCCTACGAGCAGTACTTC	CSVELNGGGGPFSYEQYF
TRBV5-6	16	TRBJ2-2	-	-	TGTGCCAGCAGCTCCCCCGGGACCGGGGGCACCGGGGAGCTGTTTTTT	CASSSPGTGGTGELFF
TRBV3-1/TRBV3-2	19	TRBJ1-5	TRBD1	-	TGTGCCAGCAGCCAAGAACAGTGGCCGCGACAGGGGGGTTATCAGCCCCAGCATTTT	CASSQEQWPRQGGYQPQHF
TRBV24-1	14	TRBJ1-2	-	-	TGTGCCACCAGTGGGCGCGGGGCTAACTATGGCTACACCTTC	CATSGRGANYGYTF
TRBV5-4	14	TRBJ2-7	TRBD2	once	TGTGCCAGCAGCTCCGGGACTAGTGATTACGAGCAGTACTTC	CASSSGTSDYEQYF
TRBV7-9	15	TRBJ1-4	-	-	TGTGCCAGCAGCTTGGTGACTCCAACTAATGAAAAACTGTTTTTT	CASSLVTPTNEKLFF
TRBV30	15	TRBJ2-3	TRBD2	-	TGTGCCTGGAGTTCAGCGGGAGAGGTGACAGATACGCAGTATTTT	CAWSSAGEVTDTQYF